The 10 T cell receptor beta chains below all came from one sample that was sequenced in a study of shared T cell receptors in the human thymus listed by TCRdb under 2021. The library was made by the immunoSEQ multiplex PCR assay. What TCRdb holds here is the immuneACCESS table cut down to in-frame rearrangements. Part of the clones is not present; checked against another copy, under half of the missing clones reflect an unresolved V gene, and the others are unexplained. In all, the sample holds about 660,000 clones, and approximately 88% of those were seen once. 0.0085% to 0.012% of the sample lies in the top ten. A further study also used this sample, focusing on human thymus T cells.

Sequenced input: thymocytes. These receptors were obtained from a boy in the first two years of life with a congenital heart defect. Donor details come from another sample of the same person, matched by shared clones.

This chain uses TRBV27 with TRBJ2-7; TRBD2 agrees at 7 bases. The V and J ends lost 2 bases and 0 bases, in that order; junction bases with no gene match: 10. The germline V gene has CDR1 MNHEY and CDR2 SMNVEV (reference sequence). The CDR3 totals 17 residues. In DNA form, the CDR3 reads TGTGCCAGCAGTTTAAGTTGCCGGGGGGACCTCTCCTACGAGCAGTACTTC. Amino acids: CASSLSCRGDLSYEQYF.

The J gene is TRBJ2-5, the V gene TRBV11-3; 7 nucleotides align to TRBD2. CDR3 length equals 13 residues. Trimming cost V 3 bases and J 3 bases; bases outside gene matches: 1. Germline V gene lookup returns CDR1 SGHNT and CDR2 YENEEA. CDR3 DNA: TGTGCCAGCAGCTTGGGGGGGAAAGAGACCCAGTACTTC. Its protein is CASSLGGKETQYF.

This clone was counted a single time. This chain joins TRBV5-1 and TRBJ2-7; the match to TRBD1 covers 10 bases. V was pared by 4 bases and J by 5 bases, with 6 bases of the junction left unmatched. Germline CDR1 reads SGHRS; CDR2 reads YFSETQ. This CDR3 contains 14 residues. CDR3 coding DNA: TGCGCCAGCAGCCCCGGGACAGGGGTCCACGAGCAGTACTTC. Amino acid sequence: CASSPGTGVHEQYF.

The chain joins TRBV15 to TRBJ2-7, with TRBD1 identical over 9 bases. The J segment lost 5 bases and the V segment lost 1 base, leaving 6 bases of the junction unmatched. CDR3 length: 15 amino acids. Germline lookup yields CDR1 LNHNV and CDR2 YYDKDF (reference sequence). The CDR3 region is CATSRAGTGSDEQYF. The CDR3 nucleotides read TGTGCCACCAGCAGAGCCGGGACAGGGTCTGACGAGCAGTACTTC. Full variable domain (missing parts from reference TRBV15 and TRBJ2-7): DAMVIQNPRYQVTQFGKPVTLSCSQTLNHNVMYWYQQKSSQAPKLLFHYYDKDFNNEADTPDNFQSRRPNTSFCFLDIRSPGLGDTAMYLCATSRAGTGSDEQYFGPGTRLTVT.

This clone was observed a few times. The rearrangement joins TRBV6-5 to TRBJ1-4, with unresolved D. The CDR3 sequence is 15 residues long. Trimming took off 0 bases at V and 6 bases at J, with 11 bases between the two ends. The germline V gene has CDR1 MNHEY and CDR2 SVGAGI. The DNA of the CDR3 is TGTGCCAGCAGTTACTCCGCGGGAGTTGATGAAAAACTGTTTTTT. Its translation is CASSYSAGVDEKLFF.

The rearrangement joins TRBV29-1 to TRBJ1-1; 8 bases fit TRBD1. This CDR3 contains 15 residues. Germline CDR1 and CDR2: SQVTM and ANQGSEA. J lost 1 base, V lost 3 bases, and 7 bases had no gene match. DNA for the CDR3: TGCAGCGTTGACCCCGGACAGGGACCGAACACTGAAGCTTTCTTT. This codes for CSVDPGQGPNTEAFF.

The chain links TRBV5-1 to TRBJ2-1, with 7 bases fitting TRBD2. The length of the CDR3 is 16 residues. V lost 4 bases to trimming and J lost 6 bases; unmatched junction nucleotides: 13. Looked up from germline, CDR1 is SGHRS and CDR2 is YFSETQ. CDR3 sequence (DNA): TGCGCCAGCAGCGCCCTGGCAGCGGGACCCCCCAATGAGCAGTTCTTC. It translates to CASSALAAGPPNEQFF.

The chain joins TRBV6-5 to TRBJ2-1, with a tentative D call TRBD2 (6 bases). Germline-derived CDR1 and CDR2 are MNHEY and SVGAGI. CDR3 size: 15 residues. V gave up 9 bases and J gave up 3 bases, with 18 bases separating them. The CDR3 here is CARSEPAGLYNEQFF. CDR3 nucleotide sequence: TGTGCCAGATCCGAACCCGCGGGACTCTACAATGAGCAGTTCTTC.

J is TRBJ2-3 and V is TRBV2; D not resolved. CDR1 is SNHLY, CDR2 FYNNEI, per germline. V lost 8 bases, J lost 1 base, and 10 bases lay in between. The CDR3 is 13 amino acids. CDR3 sequence (DNA): TGTGCCAGCCTGAGCGCCCGCACAGATACGCAGTATTTT. Residues: CASLSARTDTQYF.

V gene TRBV28 combines with J gene TRBJ2-2; possible D gene TRBD1, 6 bases. This CDR3 has 17 residues. Trimming cost V 3 bases and J 1 base, with 15 bases left between them. Germline V gives CDR1 MDHEN, CDR2 SYDVKM. CDR3 loop: CASSLPGWGQNTGELFF. The CDR3 DNA sequence: TGTGCCAGCAGTTTGCCCGGTTGGGGGCAGAACACCGGGGAGCTGTTTTTT.